This T cell receptor (beta chain) originates from a study of identifying expanded T cells in peripheral blood. This clone was seen a single time. The V gene end was trimmed by 0 bases and the J gene end by 0 bases; junction bases not matched to a gene: 9. The V gene's germline CDR1 is LGHNA and CDR2 YSLEER. CDR3 size: 20 residues. TCRdb keeps only in-frame clones here, not all; method: immunoSEQ multiplex PCR. Of about 80,000 clones in the sample, 65% to 85% were seen once. The origin of this receptor is a person aged 18 to 70 in good health. The source material was blood. The chain carries TRBV4-3 and TRBJ2-6; 9 nucleotides match TRBD2. The CDR3 nucleotides read TGCGCCAGCAGCCAAGACCGGCTAGCGGGATCCTTCTCTGGGGCCAACGTCCTGACTTTC. Protein product: CASSQDRLAGSFSGANVLTF.